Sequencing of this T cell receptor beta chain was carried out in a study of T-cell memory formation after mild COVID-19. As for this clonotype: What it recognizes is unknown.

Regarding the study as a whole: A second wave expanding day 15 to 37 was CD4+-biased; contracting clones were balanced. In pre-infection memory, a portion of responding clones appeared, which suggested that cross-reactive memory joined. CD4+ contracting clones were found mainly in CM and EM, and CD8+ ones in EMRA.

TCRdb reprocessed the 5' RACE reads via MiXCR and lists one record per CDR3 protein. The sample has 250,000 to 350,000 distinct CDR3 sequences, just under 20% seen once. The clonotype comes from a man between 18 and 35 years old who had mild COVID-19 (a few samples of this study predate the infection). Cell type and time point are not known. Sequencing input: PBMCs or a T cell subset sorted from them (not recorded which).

CDR3 sequence (DNA): TGTGCCAGCAGTGACTCCGGGGGCGGGCGGACCTTC. Its translation: CASSDSGGGRTF. The rearrangement joins TRBV6-4 to TRBJ1-2, with TRBD1 as a possible D gene (6 bases). Per the germline V gene, CDR1 is MRHNA and CDR2 is SNTAGT. Trimming shortened V by 0 bases and J by 14 bases, and 13 bases separated the two germline ends. CDR3 size: 12 residues.